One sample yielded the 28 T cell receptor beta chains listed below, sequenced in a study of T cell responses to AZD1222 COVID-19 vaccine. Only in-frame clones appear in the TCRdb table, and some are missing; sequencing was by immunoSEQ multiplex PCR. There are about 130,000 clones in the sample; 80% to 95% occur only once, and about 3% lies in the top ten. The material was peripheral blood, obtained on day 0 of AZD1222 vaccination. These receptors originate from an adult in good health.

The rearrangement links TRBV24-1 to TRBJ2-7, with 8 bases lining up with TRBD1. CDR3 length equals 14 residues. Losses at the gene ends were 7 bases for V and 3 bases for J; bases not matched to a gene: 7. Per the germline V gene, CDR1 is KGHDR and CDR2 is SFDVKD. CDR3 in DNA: TGTGCCACCAGCTCAAGGGACAGGAGCTACGAGCAGTACTTC. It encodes CATSSRDRSYEQYF.

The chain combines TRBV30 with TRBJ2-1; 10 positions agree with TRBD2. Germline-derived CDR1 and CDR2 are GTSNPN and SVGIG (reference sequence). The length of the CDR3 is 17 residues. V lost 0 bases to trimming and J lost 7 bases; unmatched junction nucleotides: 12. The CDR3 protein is CAWSVRASGRAGNEQFF. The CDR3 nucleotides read TGTGCCTGGAGTGTACGGGCCAGCGGGAGGGCCGGAAATGAGCAGTTCTTC.

The CDR3 DNA reads TGTGCCAGCAGCTCTATACAGGGATACAATGAGCAGTTCTTC. Amino acid sequence: CASSSIQGYNEQFF. This chain joins TRBV28 and TRBJ2-1, with a weak D call TRBD1 (6 bases). Per germline, CDR1 MDHEN and CDR2 SYDVKM. The V and J ends lost 6 bases and 4 bases respectively, with 13 bases between them. This CDR3 region has 14 residues.

The CDR3 DNA reads TGTGCCAGCAGTACAAGGGGGCCGTTCTATGGCTACACCTTC. Encoded protein: CASSTRGPFYGYTF. The chain recombines TRBV28 with TRBJ1-2; 7 positions agree with TRBD1. The CDR3 covers 14 residues. The germline CDR1 and CDR2 sequences are MDHEN and SYDVKM. Unmatched junction bases numbered 7, after V lost 5 bases and J lost 4 bases.

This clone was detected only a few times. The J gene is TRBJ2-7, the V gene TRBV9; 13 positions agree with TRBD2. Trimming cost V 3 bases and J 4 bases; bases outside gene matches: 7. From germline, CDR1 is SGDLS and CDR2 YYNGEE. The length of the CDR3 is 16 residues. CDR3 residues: CASSGTSGSGRYEQYF. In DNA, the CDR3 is TGTGCCAGCAGCGGGACTAGCGGGAGTGGGAGGTACGAGCAGTACTTC.

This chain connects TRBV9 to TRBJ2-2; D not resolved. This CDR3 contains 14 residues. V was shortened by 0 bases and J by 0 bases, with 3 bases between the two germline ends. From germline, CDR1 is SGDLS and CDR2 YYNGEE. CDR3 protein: CASSVDSNTGELFF. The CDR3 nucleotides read TGTGCCAGCAGCGTAGACTCGAACACCGGGGAGCTGTTTTTT. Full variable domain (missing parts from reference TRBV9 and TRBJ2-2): DSGVTQTPKHLITATGQRVTLRCSPRSGDLSVYWYQQSLDQGLQFLIQYYNGEERAKGNILERFSAQQFPDLHSELNLSSLELGDSALYFCASSVDSNTGELFFGEGSRLTVL.

The CDR3 DNA reads TGTGCCAGCAGCGTAGTCGGGGGGGACACTGAAGCTTTCTTT. Its translation: CASSVVGGDTEAFF. V usage is TRBV9 and J usage is TRBJ1-1; maybe TRBD1 (5 bases). Trimming removed 0 bases from V and 3 bases from J, with 9 bases in between. CDR3 length: 14 residues. In germline, CDR1 is SGDLS, CDR2 YYNGEE.

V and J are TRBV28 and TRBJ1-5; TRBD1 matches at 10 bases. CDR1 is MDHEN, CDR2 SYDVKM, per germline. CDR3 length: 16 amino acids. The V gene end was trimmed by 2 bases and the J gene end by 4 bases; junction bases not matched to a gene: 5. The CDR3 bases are TGTGCCAGCAGTTTAAAGGGACAGGGGACTAATCAGCCCCAGCATTTT. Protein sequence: CASSLKGQGTNQPQHF.

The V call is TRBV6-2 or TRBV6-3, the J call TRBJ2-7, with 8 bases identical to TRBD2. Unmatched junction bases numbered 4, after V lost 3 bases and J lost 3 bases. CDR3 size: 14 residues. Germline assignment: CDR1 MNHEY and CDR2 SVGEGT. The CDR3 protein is CASSYYREGYEQYF. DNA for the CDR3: TGTGCCAGCAGTTATTATCGGGAGGGCTACGAGCAGTACTTC.

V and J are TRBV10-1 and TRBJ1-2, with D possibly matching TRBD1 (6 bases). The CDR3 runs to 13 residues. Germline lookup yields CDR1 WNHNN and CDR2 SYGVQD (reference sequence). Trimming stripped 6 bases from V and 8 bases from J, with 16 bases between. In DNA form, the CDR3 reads TGCGCCAGCAGCCCCGGGACAAACATAGGCTACACCTTC. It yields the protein CASSPGTNIGYTF.

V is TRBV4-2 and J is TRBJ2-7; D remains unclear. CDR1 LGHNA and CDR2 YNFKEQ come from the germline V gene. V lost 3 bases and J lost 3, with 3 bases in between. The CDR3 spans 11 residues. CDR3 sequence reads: CASSQDYEQYF. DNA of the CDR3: TGTGCCAGCAGCCAGGACTACGAGCAGTACTTC.

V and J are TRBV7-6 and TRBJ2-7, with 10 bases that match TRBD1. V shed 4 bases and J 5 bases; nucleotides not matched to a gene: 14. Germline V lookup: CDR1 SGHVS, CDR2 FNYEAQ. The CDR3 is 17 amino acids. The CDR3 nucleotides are TGTGCCAGCAGCTGGAGGAGGACAGGGGGGACAAAGAACGAGCAGTACTTC. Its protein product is CASSWRRTGGTKNEQYF.

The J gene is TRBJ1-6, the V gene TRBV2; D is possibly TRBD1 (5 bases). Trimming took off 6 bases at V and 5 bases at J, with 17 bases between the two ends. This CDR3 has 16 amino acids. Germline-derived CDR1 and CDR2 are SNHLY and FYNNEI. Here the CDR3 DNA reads TGTGCCAGCAGCCCAAGGGGCAGACTAAATAATTCACCCCTCCACTTT. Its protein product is CASSPRGRLNNSPLHF.

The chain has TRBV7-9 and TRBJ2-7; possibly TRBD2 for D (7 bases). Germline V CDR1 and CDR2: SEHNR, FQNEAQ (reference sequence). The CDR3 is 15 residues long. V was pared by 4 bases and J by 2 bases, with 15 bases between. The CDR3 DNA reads TGTGCCAGCAGCTATGGGGGCGGGACTACCTACGAGCAGTACTTC. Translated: CASSYGGGTTYEQYF.

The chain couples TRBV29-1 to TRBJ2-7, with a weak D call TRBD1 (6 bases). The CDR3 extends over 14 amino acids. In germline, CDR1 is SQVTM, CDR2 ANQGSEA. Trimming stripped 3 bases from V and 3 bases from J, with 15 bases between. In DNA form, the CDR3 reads TGCAGCGTTGAGGCCCCTGGACAGAGCTACGAGCAGTACTTC. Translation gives CSVEAPGQSYEQYF.

The CDR3 loop is CASRPGRLNTEAFF. DNA of the CDR3: TGTGCCAGCAGGCCGGGACGTCTGAACACTGAAGCTTTCTTT. The chain has TRBV28 and TRBJ1-1, with a weak D call TRBD1 (5 bases). Trimming removed 6 bases from V and 0 bases from J, with 11 bases in between. CDR3 size: 14 residues. Germline V gene sequence: CDR1 MDHEN, CDR2 SYDVKM.

Written as DNA, the CDR3 is TGTGCCAGCAGCTTAGCTGGCCTGAACACTGAAGCTTTCTTT. Protein: CASSLAGLNTEAFF. The rearrangement links TRBV11-2 to TRBJ1-1; the D is unclear. From germline, CDR1 is SGHAT and CDR2 FQNNGV. Trimming cost V 1 base and J 0 bases, with 6 bases left between them. The CDR3 consists of 14 residues. Full variable domain (missing parts from reference TRBV11-2 and TRBJ1-1): EAGVAQSPRYKIIEKRQSVAFWCNPISGHATLYWYQQILGQGPKLLIQFQNNGVVDDSQLPKDRFSAERLKGVDSTLKIQPAKLEDSAVYLCASSLAGLNTEAFFGQGTRLTVV.

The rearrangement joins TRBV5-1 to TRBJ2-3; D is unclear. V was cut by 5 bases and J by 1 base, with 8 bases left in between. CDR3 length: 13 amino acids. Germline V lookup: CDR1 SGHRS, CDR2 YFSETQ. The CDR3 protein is CASSPRRTDTQYF. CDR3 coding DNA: TGCGCCAGCAGTCCTCGCCGCACAGATACGCAGTATTTT.

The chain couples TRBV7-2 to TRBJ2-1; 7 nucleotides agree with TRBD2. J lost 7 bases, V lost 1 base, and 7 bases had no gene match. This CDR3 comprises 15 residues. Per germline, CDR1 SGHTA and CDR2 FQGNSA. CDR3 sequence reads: CASSLGGAGENEQFF. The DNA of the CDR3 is TGTGCCAGCAGCTTAGGTGGGGCGGGGGAGAATGAGCAGTTCTTC.

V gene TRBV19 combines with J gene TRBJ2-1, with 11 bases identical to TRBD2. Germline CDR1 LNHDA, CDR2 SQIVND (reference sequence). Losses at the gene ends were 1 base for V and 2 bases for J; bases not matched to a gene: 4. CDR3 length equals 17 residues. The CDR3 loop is CASSIVLLAGAYNEQFF. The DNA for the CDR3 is TGTGCCAGTAGTATAGTTTTACTAGCGGGAGCCTACAATGAGCAGTTCTTC.

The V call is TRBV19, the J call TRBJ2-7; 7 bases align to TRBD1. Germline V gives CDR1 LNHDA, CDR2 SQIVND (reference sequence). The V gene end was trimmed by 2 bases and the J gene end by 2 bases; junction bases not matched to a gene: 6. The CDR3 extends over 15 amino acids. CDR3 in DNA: TGTGCCAGTAGTATATCGAACAGGGGAACCTACGAGCAGTACTTC. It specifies CASSISNRGTYEQYF.

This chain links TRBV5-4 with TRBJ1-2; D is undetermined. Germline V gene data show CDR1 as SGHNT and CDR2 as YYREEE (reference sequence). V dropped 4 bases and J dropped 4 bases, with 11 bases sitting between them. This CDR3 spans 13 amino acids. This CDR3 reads CASSADGLYGYTF. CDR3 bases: TGTGCCAGCAGCGCCGACGGACTCTATGGCTACACCTTC.

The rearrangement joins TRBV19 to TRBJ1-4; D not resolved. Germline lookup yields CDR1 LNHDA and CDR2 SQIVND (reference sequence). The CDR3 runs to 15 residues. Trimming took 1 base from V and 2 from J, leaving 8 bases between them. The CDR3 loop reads CASSIVRVTNEKLFF. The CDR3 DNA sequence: TGTGCCAGTAGTATAGTCCGTGTGACTAATGAAAAACTGTTTTTT. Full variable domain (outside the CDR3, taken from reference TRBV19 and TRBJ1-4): DGGITQSPKYLFRKEGQNVTLSCEQNLNHDAMYWYRQDPGQGLRLIYYSQIVNDFQKGDIAEGYSVSREKKESFPLTVTSAQKNPTAFYLCASSIVRVTNEKLFFGSGTQLSVL.

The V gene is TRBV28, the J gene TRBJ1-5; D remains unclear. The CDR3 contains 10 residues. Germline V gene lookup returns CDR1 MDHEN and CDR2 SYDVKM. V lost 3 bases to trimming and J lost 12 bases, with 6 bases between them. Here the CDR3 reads CASSLKHQHF. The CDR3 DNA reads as TGTGCCAGCAGTTTGAAGCACCAGCATTTT. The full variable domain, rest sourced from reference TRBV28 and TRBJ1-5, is DVKVTQSSRYLVKRTGEKVFLECVQDMDHENMFWYRQDPGLGLRLIYFSYDVKMKEKGDIPEGYSVSREKKERFSLILESASTNQTSMYLCASSLKHQHFGDGTRLSIL.

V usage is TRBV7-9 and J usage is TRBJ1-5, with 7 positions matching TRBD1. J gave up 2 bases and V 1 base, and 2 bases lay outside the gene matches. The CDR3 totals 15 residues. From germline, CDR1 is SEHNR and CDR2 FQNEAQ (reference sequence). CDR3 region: CASSLDRGGNQPQHF. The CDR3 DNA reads TGTGCCAGCAGCTTAGACAGGGGTGGCAATCAGCCCCAGCATTTT.

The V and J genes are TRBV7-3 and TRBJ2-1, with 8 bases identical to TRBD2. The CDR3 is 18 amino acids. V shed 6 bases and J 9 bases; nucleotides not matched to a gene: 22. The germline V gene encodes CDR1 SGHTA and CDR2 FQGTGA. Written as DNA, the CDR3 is TGTGCCAGCAGTTTGGGGCCCTGGAGCGGGAGTTCTCTCGGTGAGCAGTTCTTC. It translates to CASSLGPWSGSSLGEQFF. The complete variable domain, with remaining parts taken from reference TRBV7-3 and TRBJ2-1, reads GAGVSQTPSNKVTEKGKYVELRCDPISGHTALYWYRQSLGQGPEFLIYFQGTGAADDSGLPNDRFFAVRPEGSVSTLKIQRTERGDSAVYLCASSLGPWSGSSLGEQFFGPGTRLTVL.

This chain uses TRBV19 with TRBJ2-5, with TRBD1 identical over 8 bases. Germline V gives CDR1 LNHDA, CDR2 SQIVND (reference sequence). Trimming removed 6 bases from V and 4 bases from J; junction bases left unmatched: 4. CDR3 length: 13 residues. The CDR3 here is CASRDRGAETQYF. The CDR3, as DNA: TGTGCCAGTAGAGACAGGGGAGCAGAGACCCAGTACTTC.

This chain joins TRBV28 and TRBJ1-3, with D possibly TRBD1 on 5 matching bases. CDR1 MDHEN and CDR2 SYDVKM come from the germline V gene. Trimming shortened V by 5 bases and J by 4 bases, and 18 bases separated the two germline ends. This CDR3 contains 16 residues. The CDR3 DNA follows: TGTGCCAGCAGTCCCGCCCTTGGGGGGGTCGGAAACACCATATATTTT. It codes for CASSPALGGVGNTIYF.